One T cell receptor (beta chain) is described in this entry. The V gene lost 0 bases and the J gene lost 8 bases, with 9 bases spanning the gap. The CDR3 runs to 13 residues. CDR1 is SGHRS and CDR2 is YFSETQ in the germline V gene. The sample belongs to a study of blood T cell repertoires in COVID-19. On the study more broadly: Collection of acute and convalescent COVID-19 samples took place in the United States, Italy and Spain.

Libraries were prepared by immunoSEQ multiplex PCR; TCRdb keeps only in-frame clonotypes and omits some of them. Counted here are under 400,000 clones, roughly nine tenths occurring once; the ten biggest clones make up less than 3.5%. The V call is TRBV5-1, the J call TRBJ2-1; a possible D gene is TRBD2 (5 bases). This TCR was sampled from a woman aged 25 to 39 with COVID-19, enrolled during active disease. Sequencing was carried out using peripheral blood. The CDR3 DNA sequence: TGCGCCAGCAGCTTGGATCCCGGGGATGAGCAGTTCTTC. Translated: CASSLDPGDEQFF.